This is a list of T cell receptor beta chains from one sample in a study of OX40 agonist ivuxolimab in advanced cancers. The repertoire was sequenced with immunoSEQ multiplex PCR; TCRdb's copy has only in-frame clones and lacks some. The sample shows roughly 40,000 clones, approximately 91% of them seen only once. The material was CD4+ or CD8+ T cells sorted from blood, obtained in a trial of the OX40 agonist ivuxolimab. The receptors shown here come from an adult with an advanced solid tumor such as melanoma, head and neck, liver or kidney cancer. Both conserved end residues are part of each CDR3. A D gene is named only where the DNA matches it firmly. The listing skips clone size in some rows; elsewhere it reads once, few, many or a size class.

CDR3aa	CDR3nt	j_gene	d_gene	v_gene	abundance
CASSEIEGAGYTF	TGTGCCAGCAGCGAAATAGAGGGGGCCGGCTACACCTTC	TRBJ1-2	TRBD1	TRBV9	once
CASSFLGRSGANVLTF	TGTGCCAGCAGCTTTTTAGGGCGCTCTGGGGCCAACGTCCTGACTTTC	TRBJ2-6	NA	TRBV5-6	NA
CASSHGTSGETQYF	TGTGCCAGCAGCCACGGGACTTCGGGGGAGACCCAGTACTTC	TRBJ2-5	NA	TRBV4-2	many
CASSPLKTAGAFF	TGTGCCAGCAGCCCCTTAAAAACAGCGGGAGCTTTCTTT	TRBJ1-1	NA	TRBV7-2	NA
CASSIGGAGDNEQFF	TGTGCCAGTAGTATAGGGGGGGCCGGGGACAATGAGCAGTTCTTC	TRBJ2-1	NA	TRBV19	NA
CASSYQGRTEAFF	TGTGCCAGCAGTTATCAGGGTAGAACTGAAGCTTTCTTT	TRBJ1-1	NA	TRBV6-5	NA
CASSYGTGGTEAFF	TGTGCCAGCAGTTACGGGACAGGGGGCACTGAAGCTTTCTTT	TRBJ1-1	TRBD1	TRBV6-5	NA
CASSQDPIPHGRTEAFF	TGTGCCAGCAGCCAAGATCCTATCCCCCATGGGAGGACTGAAGCTTTCTTT	TRBJ1-1	NA	TRBV4-2	NA
CASSQDPGGDYNEQFF	TGTGCCAGCAGCCAAGATCCCGGGGGTGACTACAATGAGCAGTTCTTC	TRBJ2-1	NA	TRBV4-2	medium-sized
CASSERGGRGYTF	TGTGCCAGCAGTGAACGGGGAGGACGGGGCTACACCTTC	TRBJ1-2	NA	TRBV25-1	NA
CASIKGNYGYTF	TGTGCCAGCATTAAGGGTAACTATGGCTACACCTTC	TRBJ1-2	NA	TRBV6-5	NA
CASSQESVYSNQPQHF	TGTGCCAGCAGCCAAGAGTCAGTTTATAGCAATCAGCCCCAGCATTTT	TRBJ1-5	NA	TRBV4-2	NA
CASSWVGREGYTF	TGTGCCAGCAGCTGGGTGGGGCGCGAGGGCTACACCTTC	TRBJ1-2	NA	TRBV5-6	NA
CASSIGTQGLSEKLFF	TGTGCCAGCAGCATCGGGACACAGGGTTTATCCGAAAAACTGTTTTTT	TRBJ1-4	NA	TRBV9	NA
CASSLGGTGLNSPLHF	TGTGCCAGCAGCTTGGGTGGGACAGGGCTAAATTCACCCCTCCACTTT	TRBJ1-6	TRBD1	TRBV5-4	NA
CASSLPPAGGRTDTQYF	TGTGCCAGCAGCTTACCCCCAGCGGGGGGGCGCACAGATACGCAGTATTTT	TRBJ2-3	TRBD2	TRBV7-9	NA
CASIGLAADTQYF	TGTGCCAGTATCGGACTAGCGGCAGATACGCAGTATTTT	TRBJ2-3	TRBD2	TRBV27	NA
CASSYNPVYEQYF	TGTGCCAGCAGTTACAACCCTGTCTACGAGCAGTACTTC	TRBJ2-7	NA	TRBV6-5	NA
CASSQYSGQPQHF	TGCGCCAGCAGCCAATACAGTGGTCAGCCCCAGCATTTT	TRBJ1-5	NA	TRBV4-3	NA
CASKQGARGNTIYF	TGTGCCAGCAAACAGGGGGCGCGGGGAAACACCATATATTTT	TRBJ1-3	TRBD1	TRBV28	NA
CAISEIDAGGTEAFF	TGTGCCATCAGTGAGATTGACGCGGGTGGCACTGAAGCTTTCTTT	TRBJ1-1	NA	TRBV10-3	NA
CAWSFGGGGTDTQYF	TGTGCCTGGAGTTTCGGCGGGGGGGGCACAGATACGCAGTATTTT	TRBJ2-3	TRBD2	TRBV30	NA
CASGPEEDSIPPPQHF	TGCGCCAGCGGGCCCGAGGAGGACAGTATCCCTCCGCCCCAGCATTTT	TRBJ1-5	NA	TRBV23-1	once
CASSHPGQGAYEQYF	TGTGCCAGCAGTCATCCGGGACAGGGAGCCTACGAGCAGTACTTC	TRBJ2-7	TRBD1	TRBV28	NA
CAITLDRAGGELFF	TGTGCCATCACCCTGGACAGGGCGGGCGGGGAGCTGTTTTTT	TRBJ2-2	TRBD1	TRBV10-3	NA
CASSKALEAGGLCLTFDTIYF	TGTGCCAGCAGCAAAGCCCTTGAGGCAGGGGGACTCTGTTTAACCTTCGACACCATATATTTT	TRBJ1-3	NA	TRBV21-1	NA
CASSPTGGSGYTF	TGTGCCAGCAGCCCCACGGGGGGGAGTGGCTACACCTTC	TRBJ1-2	NA	TRBV5-6	NA
CAISSELGLTEAFF	TGTGCCATCAGTTCAGAGCTGGGGCTAACTGAAGCTTTCTTT	TRBJ1-1	NA	TRBV10-3	once
CASSPLTGGQETQYF	TGTGCCAGCAGTCCTTTAACGGGGGGACAAGAGACCCAGTACTTC	TRBJ2-5	TRBD2	TRBV7-8	NA
CASSYGTSLQTQYF	TGTGCCAGCAGCTACGGGACTAGTCTACAGACCCAGTACTTC	TRBJ2-5	TRBD2	TRBV13	NA
CASSIGGTRSPEQFF	TGTGCCAGTAGTATAGGGGGGACTAGAAGCCCTGAGCAGTTCTTC	TRBJ2-1	TRBD2	TRBV19	NA
CASSQERTGYDGYTF	TGCGCCAGCAGCCAAGAGAGGACAGGGTACGATGGCTACACCTTC	TRBJ1-2	TRBD1	TRBV4-1	NA
CASSAGTDYEQYF	TGTGCCAGCAGCGCCGGGACAGACTACGAGCAGTACTTC	TRBJ2-7	TRBD1	TRBV9	NA
CASSEAVAGAYEQYF	TGTGCCAGCAGTGAAGCGGTGGCCGGGGCCTACGAGCAGTACTTC	TRBJ2-7	NA	TRBV2	NA
CASSLVQDYSVGSGNTIYF	TGTGCCAGCAGCTTAGTACAAGACTACTCGGTGGGCTCTGGAAACACCATATATTTT	TRBJ1-3	NA	TRBV5-6	NA
CASSRRDSLQETQYF	TGTGCCAGCAGCCGCCGGGACAGCCTACAAGAGACCCAGTACTTC	TRBJ2-5	TRBD1	TRBV7-2	NA
CASSSDRVEQFF	TGTGCCAGCAGCTCCGACCGGGTGGAGCAGTTCTTC	TRBJ2-1	NA	TRBV7-3	NA
CASGLVPGLSPLHF	TGTGCTAGTGGTTTGGTACCCGGGCTTTCACCCCTCCACTTT	TRBJ1-6	NA	TRBV12-5	NA
CSVETGSGNTIYF	TGCAGCGTGGAGACAGGGTCTGGAAACACCATATATTTT	TRBJ1-3	TRBD1	TRBV29-1	NA
CASAAGAPESGYTF	TGCGCCAGCGCCGCGGGGGCGCCGGAAAGTGGCTACACCTTC	TRBJ1-2	NA	TRBV5-1	NA
CASSLRVGQYVSSGANVLTF	TGTGCCAGCAGCCTCCGGGTGGGGCAGTATGTGAGCTCTGGGGCCAACGTCCTGACTTTC	TRBJ2-6	NA	TRBV9	NA
CASSHGTSGTDTQYF	TGTGCCAGCTCCCACGGGACTAGCGGCACAGATACGCAGTATTTT	TRBJ2-3	TRBD2	TRBV6-4	NA
CASSQDLTGTYEQYF	TGCGCCAGCAGCCAAGATTTGACAGGTACCTACGAGCAGTACTTC	TRBJ2-7	NA	TRBV4-3	NA
CASSPPATYEQYF	TGTGCCAGCTCACCACCGGCCACCTACGAGCAGTACTTC	TRBJ2-7	NA	TRBV18	NA
CASSQDGRRGTDTQYF	TGTGCCAGCAGCCAGGACGGGCGCCGGGGCACAGATACGCAGTATTTT	TRBJ2-3	NA	TRBV7-2	NA
CASSPQAGAETEAFF	TGTGCCAGCAGCCCTCAGGCGGGCGCGGAAACTGAAGCTTTCTTT	TRBJ1-1	NA	TRBV9	NA